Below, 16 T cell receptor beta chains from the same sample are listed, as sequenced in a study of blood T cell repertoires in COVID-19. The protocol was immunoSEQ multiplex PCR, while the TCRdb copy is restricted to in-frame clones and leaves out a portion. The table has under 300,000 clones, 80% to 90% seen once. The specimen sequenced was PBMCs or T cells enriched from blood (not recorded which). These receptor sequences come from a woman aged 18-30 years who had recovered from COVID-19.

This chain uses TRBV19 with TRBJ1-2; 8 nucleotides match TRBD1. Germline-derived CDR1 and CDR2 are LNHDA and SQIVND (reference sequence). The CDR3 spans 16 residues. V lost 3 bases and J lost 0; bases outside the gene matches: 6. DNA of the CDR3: TGTGCCAGTAGTATTCCAGGGGGCGCGACTAACTATGGCTACACCTTC. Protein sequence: CASSIPGGATNYGYTF. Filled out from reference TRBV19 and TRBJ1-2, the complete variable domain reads DGGITQSPKYLFRKEGQNVTLSCEQNLNHDAMYWYRQDPGQGLRLIYYSQIVNDFQKGDIAEGYSVSREKKESFPLTVTSAQKNPTAFYLCASSIPGGATNYGYTFGSGTRLTVV.

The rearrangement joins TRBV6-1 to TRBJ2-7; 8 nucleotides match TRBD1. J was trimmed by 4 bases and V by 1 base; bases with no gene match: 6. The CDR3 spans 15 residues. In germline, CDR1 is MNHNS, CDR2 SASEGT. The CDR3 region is CASSEVGRGLYEQYF. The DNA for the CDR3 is TGTGCCAGCAGTGAAGTGGGCAGGGGGCTTTACGAGCAGTACTTC.

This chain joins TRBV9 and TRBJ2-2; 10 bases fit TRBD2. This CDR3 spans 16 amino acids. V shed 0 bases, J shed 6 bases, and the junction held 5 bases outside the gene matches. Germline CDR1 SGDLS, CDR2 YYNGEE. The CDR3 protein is CASSVARTSGSGELFF. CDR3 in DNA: TGTGCCAGCAGCGTAGCTAGGACTAGCGGTTCCGGGGAGCTGTTTTTT.

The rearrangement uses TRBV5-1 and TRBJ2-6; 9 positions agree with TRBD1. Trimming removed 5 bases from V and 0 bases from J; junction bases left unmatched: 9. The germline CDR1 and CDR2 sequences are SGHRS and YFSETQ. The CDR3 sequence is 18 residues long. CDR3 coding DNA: TGCGCCAGCAGTCCAGACAGGGGGAGGCACTCTGGGGCCAACGTCCTGACTTTC. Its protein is CASSPDRGRHSGANVLTF.

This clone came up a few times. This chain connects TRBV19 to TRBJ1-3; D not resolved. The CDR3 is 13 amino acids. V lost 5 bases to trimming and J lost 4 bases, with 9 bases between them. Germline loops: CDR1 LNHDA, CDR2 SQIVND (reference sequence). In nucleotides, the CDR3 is TGTGCCAGTAGTCCTGACTACGGAAACACCATATATTTT. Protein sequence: CASSPDYGNTIYF.

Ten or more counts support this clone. In nucleotides, the CDR3 is TGTGCCAGCAGTTACGAAGGAACAGGGGGTTACGAGCAGTACTTC. Translating gives CASSYEGTGGYEQYF. The chain joins TRBV6-2 or TRBV6-3 to TRBJ2-7, with TRBD1 identical over 8 bases. Unmatched junction bases numbered 7, after V lost 2 bases and J lost 4 bases. The CDR3 sequence is 15 residues long. Germline V gives CDR1 MNHEY, CDR2 SVGEGT.

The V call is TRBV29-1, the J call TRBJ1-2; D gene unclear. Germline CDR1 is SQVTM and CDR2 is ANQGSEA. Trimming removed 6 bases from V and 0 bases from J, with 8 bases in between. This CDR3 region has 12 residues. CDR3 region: CSVLTTNYGYTF. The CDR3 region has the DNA TGCAGCGTCCTGACAACTAACTATGGCTACACCTTC.

DNA of the CDR3: TGTGCCAGCAGCTTAGCGTCTCGACAGGGTGGAGGGGAAAAACTGTTTTTT. It specifies CASSLASRQGGGEKLFF. The V gene is TRBV7-6, the J gene TRBJ1-4, with 7 bases aligning to TRBD1. From germline, CDR1 is SGHVS and CDR2 FNYEAQ. V dropped 0 bases and J dropped 8; count of bases not matched to a gene: 12. CDR3 length equals 17 residues.

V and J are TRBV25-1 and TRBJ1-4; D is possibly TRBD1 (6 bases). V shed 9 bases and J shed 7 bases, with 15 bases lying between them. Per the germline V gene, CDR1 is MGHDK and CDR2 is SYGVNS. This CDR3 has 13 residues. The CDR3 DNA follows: TGTGCCAGTAGCCCGGGGGGGGCTGAAAAACTGTTTTTT. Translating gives CASSPGGAEKLFF.

CDR3: CASRYPGGEQFF. CDR3 bases: TGTGCCAGCAGATACCCTGGGGGGGAGCAGTTCTTC. The chain is built from TRBV7-9 and TRBJ2-1, with D possibly being TRBD2 (6 bases). V shed 6 bases and J shed 10 bases, with 13 bases lying between them. Germline V CDR1 and CDR2: SEHNR, FQNEAQ (reference sequence). This CDR3 spans 12 amino acids.

The CDR3 nucleotides read TGTGCCAGCAGCTTGTTTCTCAGCACAGATACGCAGTATTTT. This codes for CASSLFLSTDTQYF. The rearrangement uses TRBV5-8 and TRBJ2-3, with D uncertain. V shed 1 base and J shed 0 bases, with 6 bases lying between them. CDR1 and CDR2 from the germline V gene are SGHTS and YDEGEE. The CDR3 has 14 residues.

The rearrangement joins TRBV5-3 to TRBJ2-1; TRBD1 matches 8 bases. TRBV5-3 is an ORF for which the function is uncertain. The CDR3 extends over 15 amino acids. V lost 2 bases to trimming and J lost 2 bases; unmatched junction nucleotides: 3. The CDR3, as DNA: TGTGCCAGAAGCTTACCGGGACAGGCCTACAATGAGCAGTTCTTC. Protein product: CARSLPGQAYNEQFF.

DNA of the CDR3: TGTGCCAGCTCACCGGAGGGCTGGGGCTACACCTTC. This translates into CASSPEGWGYTF. This chain joins TRBV18 and TRBJ1-2; D gene ambiguous. Trimming left V 3 bases short and J 8 bases short, with 10 bases between. CDR3 length equals 12 residues. The germline V gene has CDR1 KGHSH and CDR2 LQKENI.

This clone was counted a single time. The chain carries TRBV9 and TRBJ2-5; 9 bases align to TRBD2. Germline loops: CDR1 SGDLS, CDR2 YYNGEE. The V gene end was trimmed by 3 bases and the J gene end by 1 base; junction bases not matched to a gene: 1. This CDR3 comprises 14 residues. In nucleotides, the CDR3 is TGTGCCAGCAGCGATAGCGGGGGCCAAGAGACCCAGTACTTC. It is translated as CASSDSGGQETQYF. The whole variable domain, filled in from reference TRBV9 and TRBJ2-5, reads DSGVTQTPKHLITATGQRVTLRCSPRSGDLSVYWYQQSLDQGLQFLIQYYNGEERAKGNILERFSAQQFPDLHSELNLSSLELGDSALYFCASSDSGGQETQYFGPGTRLLVL.

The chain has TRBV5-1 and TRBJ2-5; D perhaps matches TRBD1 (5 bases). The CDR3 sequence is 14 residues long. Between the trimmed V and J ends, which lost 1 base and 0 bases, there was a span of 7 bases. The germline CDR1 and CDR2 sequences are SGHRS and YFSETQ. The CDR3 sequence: CASSLNRYQETQYF. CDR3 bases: TGCGCCAGCAGCTTGAACAGGTACCAAGAGACCCAGTACTTC.

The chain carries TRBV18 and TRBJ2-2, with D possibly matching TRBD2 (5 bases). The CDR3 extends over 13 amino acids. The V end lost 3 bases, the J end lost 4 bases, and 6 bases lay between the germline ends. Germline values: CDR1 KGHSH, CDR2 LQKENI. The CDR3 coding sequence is TGTGCCAGCTCACCGGACTCCACCGGGGAGCTGTTTTTT. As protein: CASSPDSTGELFF.